This T cell receptor (beta chain) was obtained from a study of OX40 agonist ivuxolimab in advanced cancers. This CDR3 contains 16 residues. The V gene end was trimmed by 5 bases and the J gene end by 3 bases; junction bases not matched to a gene: 10. Germline values: CDR1 SGHNT, CDR2 YYREEE (reference sequence). Method: immunoSEQ multiplex PCR; TCRdb's copy keeps in-frame clones and lacks some. The sample has over 55,000 clones; 80% to 90% are singletons. The source of this sequence is an adult with an advanced solid tumor such as melanoma, head and neck, liver or kidney cancer. The sample here was CD4+ or CD8+ T cells sorted from blood, taken in a trial of the OX40 agonist ivuxolimab. The V call is TRBV5-4, the J call TRBJ2-3; 9 nucleotides line up with TRBD1. CDR3 nucleotides: TGTGCCAGCAGTTCTCCGCGGGACAGGGAAACAGATACGCAGTATTTT. Amino acids: CASSSPRDRETDTQYF.